This passage covers 32 T cell receptor beta chains from one sample sequenced in a study of human T cells and chemical hapten exposure. Time point reported: pre-sensitization, week 0. Indicated treatment: therapeutic diphenylcyclopropenone sensitization with weekly scalp DPC. Someone pulled total RNA out of unfractionated whole blood. From the RACE reads, TCRdb called clonotypes with MiXCR, one entry per CDR3 protein. The table lists some 49,000 distinct CDR3 sequences, approximately 9.7% of them singletons, with approximately 9.5% in the top ten. Sequencing used whole blood, obtained in connection with sensitization to the hapten diphenylcyclopropenone (DPC). These receptors originate from a woman aged 25 to 45 with alopecia areata. Some clones in this sample may be carry-over from other donors' samples.

This rearrangement joins TRBV7-6 to TRBJ2-6; no clear D. V gave up 5 bases and J gave up 0 bases, with 5 bases separating them. Germline lookup yields CDR1 SGHVS and CDR2 FNYEAQ. The CDR3 totals 14 residues. The chain's CDR3 is CASSRFSGANVLTF. DNA of the CDR3: TGTGCCAGCAGCCGTTTCTCTGGGGCCAACGTCCTGACTTTC.

This clonotype came up a few times. This chain connects TRBV5-6 to TRBJ1-3; D unclear. V was trimmed by 0 bases and J by 0 bases, leaving 7 bases between them. Germline assignment: CDR1 SGHDT and CDR2 YYEEEE. The CDR3 loop spans 15 amino acids. The CDR3 reads CASSLGSVSGNTIYF. DNA for the CDR3: TGTGCCAGCAGCTTGGGGTCGGTCTCTGGAAACACCATATATTTT. The full variable domain, completed using reference TRBV5-6 and TRBJ1-3, is DAGVTQSPTHLIKTRGQQVTLRCSPKSGHDTVSWYQQALGQGPQFIFQYYEEEERQRGNFPDRFSGHQFPNYSSELNVNALLLGDSALYLCASSLGSVSGNTIYFGEGSWLTVV.

The CDR3 is CASSPRPSDTQYF. The CDR3 coding sequence is TGTGCCAGTAGTCCCCGACCCTCAGATACGCAGTATTTT. The rearrangement links TRBV19 to TRBJ2-3; D is unclear. Germline CDR1 reads LNHDA; CDR2 reads SQIVND (reference sequence). This CDR3 region has 13 residues. V was cut by 5 bases and J by 4 bases, with 10 bases left in between.

This rearrangement joins TRBV18 to TRBJ1-6, with D unresolved. With 1 base removed from V and 13 bases from J, the gap between germline ends came to 14 bases. Germline assignment: CDR1 KGHSH and CDR2 LQKENI. CDR3 length: 14 residues. The CDR3 DNA reads TGTGCCAGCTCACCACTCGTCGAAGGTTCCCCCCTCCACTTT. This sequence encodes CASSPLVEGSPLHF.

This clonotype was seen a few times. J is TRBJ2-1 and V is TRBV3-1, with TRBD1 as a possible D gene (6 bases). The germline gives CDR1 LGHDT, CDR2 YNNKEL (reference sequence). The CDR3 length is 14 residues. The V and J ends lost 1 base and 5 bases respectively, with 9 bases between them. CDR3 DNA sequence: TGTGCCAGCAGCCAAGCCGCAGGGGACAATGAGCAGTTCTTC. It specifies CASSQAAGDNEQFF.

There are many counts of this clonotype. The rearrangement links TRBV9 to TRBJ1-1; D remains ambiguous. With 0 bases removed from V and 2 bases from J, the gap between germline ends came to 8 bases. Germline V gene lookup returns CDR1 SGDLS and CDR2 YYNGEE. This CDR3 is built from 14 residues. CDR3 protein: CASSVVQDNTEAFF. Written as DNA, the CDR3 is TGTGCCAGCAGCGTAGTTCAGGACAACACTGAAGCTTTCTTT.

This clonotype was counted ten times or more. This chain joins TRBV4-2 and TRBJ1-1; TRBD1 agrees at 7 bases. Germline trimming cut 5 bases from V and 2 bases from J; bases unmatched to any gene: 8. The germline V gene encodes CDR1 LGHNA and CDR2 YNFKEQ. The CDR3 is made up of 15 amino acids. The CDR3: CASSREQGPNTEAFF. CDR3 nucleotides: TGTGCCAGCAGCAGAGAACAGGGGCCTAACACTGAAGCTTTCTTT.

The table lists this clonotype with a few counts. V gene TRBV5-4 combines with J gene TRBJ2-3; D is perhaps TRBD2 (6 bases). The CDR3 loop spans 14 amino acids. Deletions cut 9 bases from V and 1 base from J, with 15 bases between. Germline values: CDR1 SGHNT, CDR2 YYREEE (reference sequence). The CDR3 loop reads CATRDSTGTDTQYF. The CDR3 DNA sequence: TGTGCCACTCGGGACTCCACCGGCACAGATACGCAGTATTTT.

The chain has TRBV12-3 or TRBV12-4 and TRBJ2-5; D is possibly TRBD1 (6 bases). V was shortened by 6 bases and J by 2 bases, with 13 bases between the two germline ends. The CDR3 covers 14 residues. This CDR3 reads CASRTGTQQETQYF. Here the CDR3 DNA reads TGTGCCAGCAGGACCGGGACACAACAAGAGACCCAGTACTTC.

The chain carries TRBV11-1 and TRBJ1-6; 9 bases fit TRBD1. Looked up from germline, CDR1 is SGHAT and CDR2 is FQDESV (reference sequence). The CDR3 contains 14 residues. The V and J ends lost 5 bases and 8 bases, in that order; junction bases with no gene match: 4. The CDR3, as DNA: TGTGCCAGCAGCCAACGACAGGGGGATTCACCCCTCCACTTT. Translating gives CASSQRQGDSPLHF.

The rearrangement joins TRBV28 to TRBJ2-3; 8 nucleotides line up with TRBD2. V gave up 3 bases and J gave up 2 bases; unmatched junction bases: 7. Per the germline V gene, CDR1 is MDHEN and CDR2 is SYDVKM. This CDR3 comprises 16 residues. CDR3 in DNA: TGTGCCAGCAGTTTCCGGGAGGGGGGGCACACAGATACGCAGTATTTT. Amino acid sequence: CASSFREGGHTDTQYF.

The CDR3: CASSVRPDRDYGYTF. The CDR3 coding sequence is TGTGCCAGCAGCGTCAGGCCGGACAGGGACTATGGCTACACCTTC. V usage is TRBV7-2 and J usage is TRBJ1-2, with 8 bases fitting TRBD1. V shed 5 bases and J 3 bases; nucleotides not matched to a gene: 8. The germline CDR1 and CDR2 sequences are SGHTA and FQGNSA. The CDR3 runs to 15 residues. The complete variable domain, with remaining parts taken from reference TRBV7-2 and TRBJ1-2, reads GAGVSQSPSNKVTEKGKDVELRCDPISGHTALYWYRQSLGQGLEFLIYFQGNSAPDKSGLPSDRFSAERTGGSVSTLTIQRTQQEDSAVYLCASSVRPDRDYGYTFGSGTRLTVV.

In its sample, this clonotype was seen many times. V gene TRBV29-1 combines with J gene TRBJ1-3; D is perhaps TRBD1 (6 bases). This CDR3 has 14 amino acids. V was shortened by 6 bases and J by 0 bases, with 12 bases between the two germline ends. CDR1 is SQVTM and CDR2 is ANQGSEA in the germline V gene. As DNA, the CDR3 is TGCAGCGTCGCGGACAGTAGCTCTGGAAACACCATATATTTT. Its translation: CSVADSSSGNTIYF.

This chain connects TRBV29-1 to TRBJ1-2; no clear D. The CDR3 is 12 residues long. Germline V gene data show CDR1 as SQVTM and CDR2 as ANQGSEA. The ends were cut back, 8 bases at V and 3 bases at J, with 13 bases in the middle. The CDR3, as DNA: TGCAGCCTCCTGGAGCTAGACTATGGCTACACCTTC. This codes for CSLLELDYGYTF.

This clonotype was found many times. The rearrangement links TRBV20-1 to TRBJ2-1, with D perhaps TRBD2 (6 bases). The CDR3 length is 13 residues. Germline V gene data show CDR1 as DFQATT and CDR2 as SNEGSKA (reference sequence). The germline V and J ends were trimmed by 3 bases and 8 bases, with 14 bases remaining between them. CDR3 sequence reads: CSASLSGLDEQFF. Written as DNA, the CDR3 is TGCAGTGCTAGTTTAAGCGGGTTGGATGAGCAGTTCTTC.

This clonotype was seen only a few times. V is TRBV7-8 and J is TRBJ1-4, with a weak D call TRBD1 (6 bases). The CDR3 is made up of 17 amino acids. In germline, CDR1 is SGHVS, CDR2 FQNEAQ. Trimming removed 1 base at V and 6 bases at J, with 18 bases between. This CDR3 is CASSLGGYRAGDEKLFF. For the CDR3, the DNA is TGTGCCAGCAGCTTAGGGGGCTACAGGGCTGGAGATGAAAAACTGTTTTTT. The full variable domain, rest sourced from reference TRBV7-8 and TRBJ1-4, is GAGVSQSPRYKVAKRGQDVALRCDPISGHVSLFWYQQALGQGPEFLTYFQNEAQLDKSGLPSDRFFAERPEGSVSTLKIQRTQQEDSAVYLCASSLGGYRAGDEKLFFGSGTQLSVL.

The chain recombines TRBV5-1 with TRBJ2-7, with D perhaps given as TRBD1 or TRBD2 (5 bases each). The germline V gene encodes CDR1 SGHRS and CDR2 YFSETQ. The CDR3 is 14 residues long. V was clipped by 0 bases and J by 4 bases, with 11 bases between them. The CDR3 sequence: CASSLAGEGYEQYF. The CDR3 nucleotides read TGCGCCAGCAGCTTGGCCGGAGAGGGGTACGAGCAGTACTTC.

This clonotype was observed at least ten times. The chain has TRBV20-1 and TRBJ1-6; tentative D call: TRBD1 (6 bases). Looked up from germline, CDR1 is DFQATT and CDR2 is SNEGSKA (reference sequence). Trimming shortened V by 7 bases and J by 4 bases, and 17 bases separated the two germline ends. The CDR3 contains 15 residues. This CDR3 reads CSGTRGGNYNSPLHF. Written as DNA, the CDR3 is TGCAGTGGAACAAGGGGGGGAAATTATAATTCACCCCTCCACTTT.

This clonotype appeared many times. The rearrangement uses TRBV28 and TRBJ2-1, with D tentatively TRBD1 or TRBD2 (5 bases each). V lost 1 base and J lost 4, with 8 bases in between. The length of the CDR3 is 14 residues. Looked up from germline, CDR1 is MDHEN and CDR2 is SYDVKM. This chain's CDR3 is CASSLSGTYNEQFF. The CDR3 DNA is TGTGCCAGCAGTTTATCAGGGACGTACAATGAGCAGTTCTTC.

This clonotype occurred a few times. This rearrangement joins TRBV28 to TRBJ1-2; tentatively, D is TRBD1 (6 bases). Germline V gene sequence: CDR1 MDHEN, CDR2 SYDVKM. The CDR3 contains 15 residues. V shed 7 bases and J shed 6 bases, with 21 bases lying between them. The CDR3 sequence is CASTLNDRTVDGYTF. In DNA, the CDR3 is TGTGCCAGCACCCTGAACGACCGGACAGTGGATGGCTACACCTTC.

The sample holds a few counts of this clonotype. The V and J genes are TRBV5-1 and TRBJ2-2; no reliable D call. Germline V gene data show CDR1 as SGHRS and CDR2 as YFSETQ. Trimming pared 0 bases from V and 0 bases from J, leaving 9 bases between. The CDR3 length is 16 residues. The CDR3 protein is CASSLVGVSNTGELFF. In DNA, the CDR3 is TGCGCCAGCAGCTTGGTTGGGGTTTCGAACACCGGGGAGCTGTTTTTT.

There are many counts of this clonotype. V and J are TRBV5-1 and TRBJ1-2, with TRBD1 matching over 8 bases. CDR1 is SGHRS and CDR2 is YFSETQ in the germline V gene. Losses at the gene ends were 5 bases for V and 7 bases for J; bases not matched to a gene: 13. The CDR3 loop spans 15 amino acids. CDR3 coding DNA: TGCGCCAGCAGTTTATCGGCGGGACAGGAAGGTGGCTACACCTTC. Translation: CASSLSAGQEGGYTF.

The J gene is TRBJ2-5, the V gene TRBV5-4; D not resolved. Between the trimmed V and J ends, which lost 0 bases and 4 bases, there was a span of 16 bases. CDR3 length equals 16 residues. Germline CDR1 is SGHNT and CDR2 is YYREEE (reference sequence). The CDR3 coding sequence is TGTGCCAGCAGCTTGGGGTCTCGGGCCCAAGGAGAGACCCAGTACTTC. It translates to CASSLGSRAQGETQYF.

A few counts support this clonotype. This rearrangement joins TRBV18 to TRBJ1-1; D is unclear. Trimming left V 3 bases short and J 3 bases short, with 8 bases between. Germline CDR1 reads KGHSH; CDR2 reads LQKENI. The length of the CDR3 is 13 residues. CDR3 protein: CASSPLRDTEAFF. The CDR3 DNA reads as TGTGCCAGCTCACCGCTCCGAGACACTGAAGCTTTCTTT.

This clonotype was seen many times. This chain uses TRBV7-2 with TRBJ1-2; D is undetermined. Germline V lookup: CDR1 SGHTA, CDR2 FQGNSA. V was pared by 5 bases and J by 2 bases, with 12 bases between. The CDR3 covers 14 residues. In DNA, the CDR3 is TGTGCCAGCAGCCCAGTCCCAAAAAACTATGGCTACACCTTC. It yields the protein CASSPVPKNYGYTF.

J is TRBJ1-5 and V is TRBV19, with D perhaps TRBD1 (5 bases). Trimming removed 3 bases at V and 4 bases at J, with 13 bases between. The germline V gene has CDR1 LNHDA and CDR2 SQIVND (reference sequence). This CDR3 spans 15 amino acids. Here the CDR3 reads CASSIGHHGNQPQHF. The CDR3 nucleotides read TGTGCCAGTAGTATTGGACACCACGGTAATCAGCCCCAGCATTTT.

This rearrangement joins TRBV28 to TRBJ2-7; 13 bases agree with TRBD2. V dropped 5 bases and J dropped 5; count of bases not matched to a gene: 6. The germline gives CDR1 MDHEN, CDR2 SYDVKM. The length of the CDR3 is 15 residues. The CDR3 nucleotides read TGTGCCAGCAGTGCGACTAGCGGGGGGCGAGACGAGCAGTACTTC. This sequence encodes CASSATSGGRDEQYF.

This clonotype has just one count. With a much larger clone just one base away, this may be a read error. This chain connects TRBV4-2 to TRBJ1-5, with a tentative D call TRBD1 (5 bases). From germline, CDR1 is LGHNA and CDR2 YNFKEQ. The CDR3 is made up of 14 amino acids. CDR3 protein: CASSQVDSNQLQHF. The CDR3 DNA follows: TGTGCCAGCAGCCAAGTCGACAGCAATCAGCTCCAGCATTTT.

On this clonotype itself: With a much larger clone just one base away, this may be a read error. V is TRBV5-1 and J is TRBJ1-1, with D perhaps matching TRBD1 (5 bases). V lost 5 bases to trimming and J lost 1 base, with 12 bases between them. This CDR3 contains 14 residues. Germline V gene lookup returns CDR1 SGHRS and CDR2 YFSETQ. The CDR3 loop is CASRAGTRNTEAFF. The CDR3 DNA reads TGCGCCAGCAGGGCAGGGACCAGGAACACTGAAGCTTTCTTT.

At least ten counts were recorded for this clonotype. V and J are TRBV3-1 and TRBJ1-2, with D hard to call. The CDR3 loop spans 12 amino acids. Per the germline V gene, CDR1 is LGHDT and CDR2 is YNNKEL (reference sequence). V lost 5 bases, J lost 8 bases, and 12 bases lay in between. CDR3 loop: CASSATAGGYTF. In DNA form, the CDR3 reads TGTGCCAGCAGCGCAACCGCAGGCGGCTACACCTTC.

There are a few counts of this clonotype. The J gene is TRBJ2-7, the V gene TRBV5-1; D ambiguous. This CDR3 is built from 12 residues. Trimming removed 2 bases at V and 6 bases at J, with 9 bases between. Germline V gene sequence: CDR1 SGHRS, CDR2 YFSETQ. The CDR3 DNA is TGCGCCAGCAGCTTAGACCTCACCGAGCAGTACTTC. This translates into CASSLDLTEQYF.

This clonotype was seen many times. The chain uses TRBV28 and TRBJ1-6, with D unresolved. V shed 5 bases and J shed 9 bases, with 17 bases lying between them. The V gene's germline CDR1 is MDHEN and CDR2 SYDVKM. This CDR3 spans 15 amino acids. The CDR3 spells CASSPFRTGSSPLHF. DNA for the CDR3: TGTGCCAGCAGTCCTTTTCGGACGGGTTCTTCACCCCTCCACTTT.